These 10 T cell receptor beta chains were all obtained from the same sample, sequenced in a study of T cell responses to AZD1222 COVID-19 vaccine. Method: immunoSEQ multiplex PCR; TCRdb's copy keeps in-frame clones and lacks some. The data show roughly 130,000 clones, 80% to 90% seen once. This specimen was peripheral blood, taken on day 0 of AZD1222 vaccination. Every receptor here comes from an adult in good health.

The CDR3 nucleotides read TGTGCCAGCAGCGCCCCGGGACAGGGCTACGAGCAGTACTTC. Translation: CASSAPGQGYEQYF. The chain carries TRBV7-8 and TRBJ2-7; 9 nucleotides match TRBD1. This CDR3 has 14 amino acids. Germline CDR1 SGHVS, CDR2 FQNEAQ. The junction had 5 bases not matched to a gene; V was cut back by 5 bases and J by 3 bases.

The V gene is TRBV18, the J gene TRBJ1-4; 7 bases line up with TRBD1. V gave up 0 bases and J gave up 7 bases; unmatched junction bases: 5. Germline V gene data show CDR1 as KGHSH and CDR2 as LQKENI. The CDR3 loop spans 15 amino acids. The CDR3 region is CASSPPRGGREKLFF. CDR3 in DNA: TGTGCCAGCTCACCACCGAGAGGGGGCCGTGAAAAACTGTTTTTT.

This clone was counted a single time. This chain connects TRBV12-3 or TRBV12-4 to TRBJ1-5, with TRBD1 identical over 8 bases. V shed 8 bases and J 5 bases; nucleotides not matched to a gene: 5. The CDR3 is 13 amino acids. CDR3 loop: CASAGGEDQPQHF. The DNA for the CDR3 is TGTGCCAGCGCAGGGGGCGAGGATCAGCCCCAGCATTTT.

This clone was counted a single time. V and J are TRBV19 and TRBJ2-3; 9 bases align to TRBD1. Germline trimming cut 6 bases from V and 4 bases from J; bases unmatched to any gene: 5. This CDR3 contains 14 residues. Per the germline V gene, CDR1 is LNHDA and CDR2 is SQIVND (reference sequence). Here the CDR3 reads CASRITGGPDTQYF. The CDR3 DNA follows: TGTGCCAGTAGGATAACAGGGGGCCCAGATACGCAGTATTTT.

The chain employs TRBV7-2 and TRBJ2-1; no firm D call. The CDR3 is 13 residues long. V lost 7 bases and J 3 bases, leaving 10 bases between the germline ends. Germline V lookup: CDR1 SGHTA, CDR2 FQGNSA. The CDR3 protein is CASTPSGYNEQFF. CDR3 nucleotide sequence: TGTGCCAGCACCCCATCGGGCTACAATGAGCAGTTCTTC.

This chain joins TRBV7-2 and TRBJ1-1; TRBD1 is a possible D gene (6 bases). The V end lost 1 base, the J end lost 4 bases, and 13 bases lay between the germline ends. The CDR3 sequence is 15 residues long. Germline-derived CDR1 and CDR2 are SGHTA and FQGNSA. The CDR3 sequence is CASSLVKRGGTEAFF. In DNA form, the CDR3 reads TGTGCCAGCAGCTTAGTTAAAAGGGGGGGCACTGAAGCTTTCTTT.

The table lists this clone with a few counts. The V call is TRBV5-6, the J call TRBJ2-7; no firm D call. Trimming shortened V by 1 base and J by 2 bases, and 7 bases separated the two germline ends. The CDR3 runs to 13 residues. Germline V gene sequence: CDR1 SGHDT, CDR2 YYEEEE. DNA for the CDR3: TGTGCCAGCAGCTTGTATCAGGCCTACGAGCAGTACTTC. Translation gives CASSLYQAYEQYF.

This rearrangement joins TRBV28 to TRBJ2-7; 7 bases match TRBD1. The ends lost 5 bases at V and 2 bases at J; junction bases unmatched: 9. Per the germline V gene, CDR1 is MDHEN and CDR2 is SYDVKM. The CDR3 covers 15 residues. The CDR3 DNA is TGTGCCAGCAGTCCCCACAGGGGCTTTACCTACGAGCAGTACTTC. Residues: CASSPHRGFTYEQYF.

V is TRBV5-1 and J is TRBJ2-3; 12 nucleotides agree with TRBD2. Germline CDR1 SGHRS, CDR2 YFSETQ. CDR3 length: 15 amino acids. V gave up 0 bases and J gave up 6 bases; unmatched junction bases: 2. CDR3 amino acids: CASSLGLAGADTQYF. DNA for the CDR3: TGCGCCAGCAGCTTGGGACTAGCGGGAGCCGATACGCAGTATTTT.

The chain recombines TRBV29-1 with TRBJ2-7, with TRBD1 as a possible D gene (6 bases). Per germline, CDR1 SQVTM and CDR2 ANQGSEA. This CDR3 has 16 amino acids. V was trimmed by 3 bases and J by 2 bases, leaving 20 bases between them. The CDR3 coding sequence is TGCAGCGTTGAGGGGGAGACAGGCGAATCTACCTACGAGCAGTACTTC. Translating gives CSVEGETGESTYEQYF.